This record covers a single T cell receptor (beta chain). There is no known antigen for this receptor. Nothing much larger sits one base from this clone, and base qualities are not available. The germline V gene supplies CDR1 SGHRS and CDR2 YFSETQ. CDR3 length: 16 amino acids, cysteine to phenylalanine. Only CDR3 DNA is held: 48 bases, read in frame from base 1. Compared with germline, V lacks 4 bases and J lacks 3 bases; bases without a gene match: 7. These data are taken from a study of cytomegalovirus exposure and HLA in healthy donors (dated by TCRdb to about 2017). For the wider study: In an earlier analysis of several hundred of the donors, 250 to 350 Gb of sequence data and approximately 100 million unique TCR beta sequences from about 180 million T cells were reported. The study combined high-throughput TCR immunosequencing, statistical association of individual TCRs with disease status, and machine learning to predict cytomegalovirus infection status. The study profiled the T cell repertoires of approximately 700 subjects by immunosequencing and related them to cytomegalovirus serostatus. Of the roughly 390 genotyped donors, 75% to 85% were placed in the genetic ancestry cluster associated with self-reported Caucasian donors. Genome-wide SNP genotypes for about 55% of the roughly 670 donors were used in a later genetic analysis, which treated that subset as a discovery cohort. Typing coverage varied by locus: roughly 629-630 donors for A, B, C, DRB1 and DQB1; approximately 500 for DQA1; approximately 570 for DPA1; approximately 470 for DPB1. In an earlier analysis of more than 550 of the donors, high-throughput TCR beta sequencing was used to judge whether each TCR beta V gene segment behaved as functional or pseudogenic. HLA typing covered class I and class II loci at four-digit resolution. Among roughly 400 genotyped donors of the cohort, an average of about 240,000 unique TCR beta nucleotide sequences were sequenced per donor, roughly 20% of them non-productive. The aim of the study was to test whether cataloging public T cell receptors could identify signatures of past pathogen exposure. Roughly 5 DR-DQ haplotypes were handled as single units for association and clustering, since linkage in the cohort was strong. Every repertoire in the discovery cohort had been generated on one and the same sequencing platform. The later analysis used no new phenotypic data to find candidate immune exposures, relying instead on TCR beta sequences and their occurrence across donors. About 310 gigabases of sequencing data and tens of millions of unique TCR sequences were included in an early release covering around 600 HLA-typed donors. A later analysis re-analyzed previously published TCR beta repertoires from about 600 donors and added high-resolution HLA genotyping to study TCR occurrence patterns. Donor age, sex, ethnicity and CMV serostatus were compiled together with the repertoire data. Besides the first cohort of around 700 subjects, a separate validation cohort made up of 120 different subjects was used. Overall study results and their limits: Because some donors lacked HLA typing at each locus, the association tests relied only on the typed subset. The 87-base-pair reads could not distinguish some IMGT-functional V segments, including TRBV6-2 and TRBV6-3, so those segments were excluded. A further reported finding was that TCR beta sequences accurately predicted the HLA-A and HLA-B alleles for most subjects in the first cohort. In a later analysis, 16,951 TCR beta sequences were associated with specific HLA alleles at a false discovery rate of 0.05. Most TCR sequences were seen in very few donors, while some public TCRs were found in many individuals. The classifier was reported to diagnose cytomegalovirus status with high specificity and sensitivity in both the original cohort and the validation cohort. A later genetic analysis reported fewer N-insertions in productive TCRs among donors in an Asian-associated ancestry cluster than the roughly 700-donor mean. Immune exposure information for the cohort was limited to CMV serostatus. Roughly uniform sequencing depth across donors was assumed in presence/absence analyses, although this assumption may not hold. A later analysis reported that several top co-occurrence clusters appeared linked to parvovirus B19, influenza, CMV and Epstein-Barr virus. In this cohort, only TCR beta chains were sequenced, and detectable features were limited by the absence of alpha or paired-chain data. Compared with equally common non-associated chains, HLA-associated TCR beta chains in a later analysis were more clonally expanded and had lower generation probabilities. A later analysis found that TCR association rates varied across HLA loci, with DRB1 alleles showing the most associated TCRs and HLA-C alleles the fewest. Most CMV-associated TCR beta chains appeared to be HLA-restricted in a later analysis, and the HLA associations seemed to be driven largely by CMV exposure. Correlated functional status among segregating V segments might be attributable to linkage disequilibrium, but an unknown experimental factor could not be ruled out. The authors suggested that the approach could potentially be extended to other disease states and immunological phenotypes. A total of roughly 160 TCR beta chains were listed by the study as associated with cytomegalovirus. In an earlier analysis of some 500 of the donors, most TCR beta V segments were observed in productive rearrangements about 87% or about 30% of the time, broadly matching IMGT annotations. A cluster of highly shared sequence variants was judged likely to be a technical artifact of the sequencing pipeline. Because counts were too low, roughly 16 rarely observed V segments, including chromosome 9 orphons, were left out of the earlier analysis of 500 to 750 of the donors. Assigning TCR associations to individual alleles was difficult when HLA alleles, especially DR and DQ, strongly co-occurred. Three of the identified cytomegalovirus-associated TCR beta chains were confirmed in vitro to be specific for cytomegalovirus antigens. An association between a missense DCLRE1C variant and V-gene and J-gene trimming of TCR beta chains was found in a later genetic analysis and replicated in an independent cohort.

Library preparation used the immunoSEQ multiplex PCR assay. For the multiplex PCR, a mixture combining 60 forward primers for TCR Vbeta segments and 13 reverse primers for TCR Jbeta segments was used. A multiplex PCR assay on genomic DNA amplified the CDR3 region of rearranged TCR beta genes. The amplified TCR beta libraries were sequenced on the Illumina HiSeq System as 87-base-pair reads. As for the authors' bioinformatics: In a later analysis, 70 million to 95 million unique TCR beta chains were counted across the roughly 670 repertoires, and roughly 10 million of these chains were shared by at least two donors. Raw reads were error-corrected and collapsed into unique sequences by a nearest-neighbor algorithm in which closely related sequences were merged to remove PCR and sequencing errors. Alignment of CDR3 sequences to IMGT reference sequences was used to assign V, D and J gene segments. Each retained sequence needed at least a six-nucleotide match to both a V gene segment and a J gene segment. Rearrangements were called productive when the CDR3 lacked stop codons and stayed in frame with V and J; all others were non-productive. CDR3 was defined according to IMGT convention as the region running from the second conserved V-encoded cysteine to the conserved J-encoded phenylalanine. The earlier analysis of 500 to 600 of the donors excluded sequences that lacked an unambiguous match to a single V gene segment. An earlier analysis of fewer than 750 of the donors classified V segments as functional when productive rearrangements were above 56.7% and as segregating when the standard deviation between donors was above 5%. A statistical classification framework was built for diagnosing cytomegalovirus status from the catalog of TCR beta chain sequences. In a later analysis, TCR nucleotide sequences were compared against IMGT/GENE-DB human TR gene sequences so that V and J genes could be assigned. A later analysis assigned CDR3 sequences and most-parsimonious VDJ recombination scenarios with the TCRdist pipeline. In a later analysis, each TCR beta chain was defined by its CDR3 amino acid sequence together with its V-gene family, and reads without a unique V-gene family were excluded. A later analysis removed 500 to 650 highly shared, low-generation-probability nucleotide sequences to deal with suspected cross-contamination and a sequencing artifact. For each public chain, a later analysis derived a clonal expansion index from normalized ranks of inferred template counts within each repertoire. A later analysis computed generation probabilities with a VDJ recombination model fitted to out-of-frame rearrangements, and checked the results against IGoR. In a later analysis, TCR-TCR, TCR-HLA and TCR-CMV co-occurrence was scored with hypergeometric tests, and a repertoire-size bias correction was applied to TCR pairs. False discovery rates were estimated in a later analysis by permuting HLA or CMV assignments 20 times. In a later analysis, co-occurring TCRs were grouped using DBSCAN, and TCRdist sequence similarity was added for clustering within HLA-allele-positive subsets. Repertoires with fewer than 30,000 or more than 120,000 public chains, plus five repertoires with anomalous nucleotide sharing, were excluded from co-occurrence clustering. The immuneACCESS repertoire file appears here via TCRdb, limited to in-frame rearrangements. These files lack a portion of the clones; in checked studies, under half of the deficit traces to unresolved V genes, and the cause of the others is not known. The V and J calls and the clone size are those of that table, but D and trimming were determined from the DNA. The sample includes roughly 170,000 clones, with 65% to 90% observed a single time. Around 1.2% of the sample is taken by the ten largest.

The cohort comprised around 700 healthy bone marrow donors. Cohort members were all nominally healthy when sampled, although unrecorded immune exposures were likely present. The donor was CMV seropositive and belonged to the group of 270 or so seropositive cohort members. A peripheral blood sample was collected from each donor, and TCR beta sequencing was performed on peripheral blood mononuclear cells. The Qiagen DNeasy Blood Extraction Kit was used to extract genomic DNA from the blood cell samples. Material for sequencing was PBMCs. The receptor's source is a girl under 10 years old in good health and CMV-seropositive. The rearrangement combines TRBV5-1 with TRBJ1-3, with 10 bases in between that match TRBD1. The DNA sequence follows: TGCGCCAGCAGCCCTAAGACAGGGGGCTTTGGAAACACCATATATTTT. Translated, it reads CASSPKTGGFGNTIYF. With the rest looked up from the reference TRBV5-1 and TRBJ1-3 genes rather than sequenced, the full variable domain is KAGVTQTPRYLIKTRGQQVTLSCSPISGHRSVSWYQQTPGQGLQFLFEYFSETQRNKGNFPGRFSGRQFSNSRSEMNVSTLELGDSALYLCASSPKTGGFGNTIYFGEGSWLTVV.